The rows below give T cell receptor beta chains drawn from one sample of a study of cytomegalovirus exposure and HLA in healthy donors. The protocol was immunoSEQ multiplex PCR, while the TCRdb copy is restricted to in-frame clones and leaves out a portion. The repertoire holds under 200,000 clones, roughly 90% seen once, with 5.7% in the top ten. The sequencing sample was made of PBMCs. The receptors were gathered from a woman aged 25 to 39 in good health and CMV-seronegative. Both conserved end residues are part of each CDR3. A D gene is named only where the DNA matches it firmly. The listing skips clone size in some rows; elsewhere it reads once, few, many or a size class.

-,few,TRBJ1-2,TRBV7-6,TGTGCGATCCTGCTGAACTATGGCTACACCTTC,CAILLNYGYTF
-,-,TRBJ1-2,TRBV21-1,TGTGCCAGCAGCCCAATGGGACAGGGGTACTATGGCTACACCTTC,CASSPMGQGYYGYTF
-,-,TRBJ2-3,TRBV4-2,TGTGCCAGCAGCCAAGATCACCGGACCCGCACAGATACGCAGTATTTT,CASSQDHRTRTDTQYF
-,-,TRBJ1-6,TRBV4-3,TGCGCCAGCAGCCAAGTCTCAGGATACAATTCACCCCTCCACTTT,CASSQVSGYNSPLHF
-,-,TRBJ2-3,TRBV23-1,TGCGCCAGCAGTCAATTCCGGGCGAGCACAGATACGCAGTATTTT,CASSQFRASTDTQYF
-,-,TRBJ1-1,TRBV28,TGTGCCAGCAGTTTGTGGGGAGCTGAAGCTTTCTTT,CASSLWGAEAFF
-,-,TRBJ1-2,TRBV4-1,TGCGCCAGCAGCCAAAACTATGGCTACACCTTC,CASSQNYGYTF
-,-,TRBJ1-1,TRBV6-1,TGTGCCAGCAGCGGGATCTGGAACACTGAAGCTTTCTTT,CASSGIWNTEAFF
TRBD2,-,TRBJ2-3,TRBV9,TGTGCCAGCAGCGCAAACAGACTAGCGGGAGGCACAGATACGCAGTATTTT,CASSANRLAGGTDTQYF
TRBD2,-,TRBJ2-5,TRBV2,TGTGCCAGCCGAGTCCCGGGACTAGCGGGGGGGCAAGAGACCCAGTACTTC,CASRVPGLAGGQETQYF
TRBD2,-,TRBJ2-1,TRBV30,TGTGCCTGGAGTGAGGGACTAGGGTACAATGAGCAGTTCTTC,CAWSEGLGYNEQFF
-,few,TRBJ2-4,TRBV19,TGTGCCAGTAGTATCTTGGGGGAGGGGGCCATTCAGTACTTC,CASSILGEGAIQYF
-,-,TRBJ2-1,TRBV4-3,TGCGCCAGCAGCCAAGTTTGGTACAGGGAGAATGAGCAGTTCTTC,CASSQVWYRENEQFF
TRBD2,-,TRBJ2-1,TRBV7-9,TGTGCCAGCAGCTTAGGGACTAGCGGGACTTACAATGAGCAGTTCTTC,CASSLGTSGTYNEQFF
-,-,TRBJ2-5,TRBV4-3,TGCGCCAGCAGCCAAGATTTCCCCGGTTTAGATGAGACCCAGTACTTC,CASSQDFPGLDETQYF
TRBD2,-,TRBJ2-3,TRBV5-1,TGCGCCAGCAGCCTAGGGACTAGCGGGAGAATCACAGATACGCAGTATTTT,CASSLGTSGRITDTQYF
-,-,TRBJ2-7,TRBV11-3,TGTGCCAGCAGCTTAGGAGGTTCCGAGCAGTACTTC,CASSLGGSEQYF
-,-,TRBJ1-2,TRBV27,TGTGCCAGCACCTCGCGGGCAGGTTCTAACTATGGCTACACCTTC,CASTSRAGSNYGYTF
-,few,TRBJ2-1,TRBV10-1,TGCGCCGCCGAGGTCGTTTCGACCTACAATGAGCAGTTCTTC,CAAEVVSTYNEQFF
TRBD2,-,TRBJ2-7,TRBV5-6,TGTGCCAGCAGCTTGGAGCTAGCGGGGGCATACTACGAGCAGTACTTC,CASSLELAGAYYEQYF
-,-,TRBJ2-5,TRBV27,TGTGCCAGCAGTTCGGACTTCCAAGAGACCCAGTACTTC,CASSSDFQETQYF
-,many,TRBJ1-6,TRBV9,TGTGCCAGCAGCCCGTCAAGACGGGATTCACCCCTCCACTTT,CASSPSRRDSPLHF
TRBD1,-,TRBJ2-5,TRBV27,TGTGCCAGCAGTTTAAATGGGGACAGATCCCAAGAGACCCAGTACTTC,CASSLNGDRSQETQYF
TRBD1,few,TRBJ1-5,TRBV9,TGTGCCAGCCCTTGGGCAGGGGGAAATCAGCCCCAGCATTTT,CASPWAGGNQPQHF
TRBD1,-,TRBJ1-2,TRBV4-1,TGCGCCAGCAGCCAAGACGGACAGGGCGACTATGGCTACACCTTC,CASSQDGQGDYGYTF
-,-,TRBJ2-7,TRBV15,TGTGCCACCAGCAGAGCGGGCTTGAGCTCAGGTGAGCAGTACTTC,CATSRAGLSSGEQYF
-,once,TRBJ1-1,TRBV27,TGTGCGTCCTGGTATGAGATTCAGGACACTGAAGCTTTCTTT,CASWYEIQDTEAFF